These 28 T cell receptor beta chains were sequenced from one sample in a study of T cell changes during pregnancy in multiple sclerosis. The repertoire was sequenced with immunoSEQ multiplex PCR; TCRdb's copy has only in-frame clones and lacks some. This table holds approximately 66,000 clones, 75% to 95% found once. Sequences were derived from CD8+ T cells from peripheral blood mononuclear cells, sampled before pregnancy. These receptors all come from a female donor with multiple sclerosis, enrolled in a pregnancy study.

V is TRBV6-1 and J is TRBJ2-1; 8 bases match TRBD2. V lost 3 bases, J lost 6 bases, and 4 bases stayed unmatched. Germline-derived CDR1 and CDR2 are MNHNS and SASEGT. The length of the CDR3 is 14 residues. CDR3 in DNA: TGTGCCAGCAGTGACCTCGGGACTAGCAATGAGCAGTTCTTC. It encodes CASSDLGTSNEQFF.

This chain joins TRBV5-6 and TRBJ1-2; D possibly corresponds to TRBD1 (6 bases). This CDR3 has 18 amino acids. Trimming took 0 bases from V and 5 from J, leaving 23 bases between them. Per germline, CDR1 SGHDT and CDR2 YYEEEE. The CDR3 sequence: CASSLDGPRQEPLYGYTF. Here the CDR3 DNA reads TGTGCCAGCAGCTTGGATGGCCCAAGACAGGAGCCCTTATATGGCTACACCTTC. The entire variable domain, with the rest obtained from reference TRBV5-6 and TRBJ1-2, is as follows: DAGVTQSPTHLIKTRGQQVTLRCSPKSGHDTVSWYQQALGQGPQFIFQYYEEEERQRGNFPDRFSGHQFPNYSSELNVNALLLGDSALYLCASSLDGPRQEPLYGYTFGSGTRLTVV.

V is TRBV5-1 and J is TRBJ2-7, with D possibly matching TRBD2 (6 bases). There are 14 residues in the CDR3. The germline gives CDR1 SGHRS, CDR2 YFSETQ. V gave up 0 bases and J gave up 4 bases, with 11 bases separating them. The chain's CDR3 is CASSLASGRYEQYF. The CDR3 coding sequence is TGCGCCAGCAGCTTGGCTTCAGGGAGGTACGAGCAGTACTTC.

This CDR3 reads CASSEGDSPYEQYF. DNA for the CDR3: TGTGCCAGCAGTGAAGGAGACAGCCCCTACGAGCAGTACTTC. The chain links TRBV6-1 to TRBJ2-7, with D perhaps matching TRBD1 (5 bases). Germline V gene sequence: CDR1 MNHNS, CDR2 SASEGT. V was shortened by 1 base and J by 2 bases, with 9 bases between the two germline ends. CDR3 length: 14 residues.

This clone was seen a single time. The chain joins TRBV27 to TRBJ2-1; D is ambiguous. The CDR3 covers 13 residues. CDR1 is MNHEY, CDR2 SMNVEV, per germline (reference sequence). V was clipped by 6 bases and J by 5 bases, with 11 bases between them. The CDR3 protein is CASSTHTNNEQFF. The CDR3 bases are TGTGCCAGCAGCACCCATACTAACAATGAGCAGTTCTTC.

This chain joins TRBV19 and TRBJ2-7, with TRBD2 matching 11 bases. Germline V CDR1 and CDR2: LNHDA, SQIVND (reference sequence). The CDR3 sequence is 16 residues long. With 4 bases clipped from V and 0 bases from J, the junction kept 5 bases outside the gene matches. CDR3 in amino acids: CASSKGLAGFSYEQYF. The CDR3 DNA is TGTGCCAGTAGTAAAGGACTAGCGGGTTTCTCCTACGAGCAGTACTTC.

The chain combines TRBV25-1 with TRBJ2-1, with a weak D call TRBD1 (6 bases). Trimming cost V 6 bases and J 8 bases, with 14 bases left between them. CDR1 and CDR2 (germline): MGHDK, SYGVNS. The CDR3 loop spans 13 amino acids. The CDR3 nucleotides read TGTGCCAGCAGCCAGGGGCTACGATATGAGCAGTTCTTC. This encodes CASSQGLRYEQFF.

This chain uses TRBV6-5 with TRBJ2-7; TRBD2 aligns across 8 bases. V dropped 3 bases and J dropped 1; count of bases not matched to a gene: 8. Germline CDR1 reads MNHEY; CDR2 reads SVGAGI. The CDR3 is 16 residues long. CDR3 bases: TGTGCCAGCAGTTATGGGCTAGCGGGCGGATCCTACGAGCAGTACTTC. As protein: CASSYGLAGGSYEQYF.

This clone was seen more than once but under ten times. The chain has TRBV7-9 and TRBJ1-2; TRBD1 is a possible D gene (5 bases). Trimming left V 2 bases short and J 7 bases short, with 5 bases between. The CDR3 consists of 11 residues. Germline V gives CDR1 SEHNR, CDR2 FQNEAQ (reference sequence). The CDR3 DNA sequence: TGTGCCAGCAGCTTAAGGGGTGGCTACACCTTC. As protein: CASSLRGGYTF.

V is TRBV10-3 and J is TRBJ2-5; D is perhaps TRBD1 (6 bases). This CDR3 has 18 amino acids. With 0 bases removed from V and 1 base from J, the gap between germline ends came to 18 bases. Germline loops: CDR1 ENHRY, CDR2 SYGVKD. The CDR3 nucleotides read TGTGCCATCAGTGAGTCGACCCGTCCGGGACACCGCCAAGAGACCCAGTACTTC. It specifies CAISESTRPGHRQETQYF.

This clone was recorded only once. The chain couples TRBV6-5 to TRBJ2-5; 12 nucleotides match TRBD2. Germline assignment: CDR1 MNHEY and CDR2 SVGAGI. The ends lost 7 bases at V and 11 bases at J; junction bases unmatched: 14. CDR3 length: 15 residues. The CDR3 here is CASTEGPTSGGSQYF. The CDR3 DNA is TGTGCCAGCACCGAGGGGCCCACTAGCGGGGGGAGTCAGTACTTC.

The chain links TRBV13 to TRBJ2-5; D might be TRBD2 (6 bases). Trimming removed 8 bases at V and 5 bases at J, with 12 bases between. The CDR3 length is 12 residues. Germline V gene data show CDR1 as PRHDT and CDR2 as FYEKMQ (reference sequence). The CDR3 here is CASLGRDETQYF. In DNA form, the CDR3 reads TGTGCCAGCTTAGGGCGGGACGAGACCCAGTACTTC.

In nucleotides, the CDR3 is TGCAGCGTTGCTGACAGTTACACTGAAGCTTTCTTT. It translates to CSVADSYTEAFF. This sequence joins TRBV29-1 and TRBJ1-1, with TRBD1 as a possible D gene (5 bases). V was trimmed by 4 bases and J by 3 bases, leaving 9 bases between them. Per the germline V gene, CDR1 is SQVTM and CDR2 is ANQGSEA. This CDR3 comprises 12 residues.

This clone was seen only once. V and J are TRBV6-1 and TRBJ2-7, with TRBD2 as a possible D gene (5 bases). V lost 3 bases, J lost 7 bases, and 16 bases lay in between. The CDR3 loop spans 14 amino acids. CDR1 and CDR2 (germline): MNHNS, SASEGT. The CDR3 spells CASSEDREYGEQYF. The CDR3 nucleotides read TGTGCCAGCAGTGAGGACCGGGAATACGGGGAGCAGTACTTC.

V usage is TRBV4-1 and J usage is TRBJ1-1; D unresolved. The V gene lost 2 bases and the J gene lost 0 bases, with 4 bases spanning the gap. Per the germline V gene, CDR1 is MGHRA and CDR2 is YSYEKL. The CDR3 has 13 amino acids. CDR3 in amino acids: CASSQYMNTEAFF. CDR3 nucleotides: TGCGCCAGCAGCCAATATATGAACACTGAAGCTTTCTTT.

The chain employs TRBV21-1 and TRBJ1-1. TRBV21-1 is marked as a pseudogene. The CDR3 spans 13 residues. The CDR3 here is CASSSPGITEAFF. CDR3 nucleotide sequence: TGTGCCAGCAGCTCCCCGGGAATCACTGAAGCTTTCTTT.

V is TRBV6-6 and J is TRBJ2-3; 11 bases are a match to TRBD2. Germline V gene data show CDR1 as MNHNY and CDR2 as SVGAGI (reference sequence). The V and J ends lost 2 bases and 4 bases, in that order; junction bases with no gene match: 2. The CDR3 is made up of 15 amino acids. CDR3 region: CASSYVAGGPDTQYF. The CDR3, as DNA: TGTGCCAGCAGTTACGTAGCGGGGGGGCCAGATACGCAGTATTTT.

V gene TRBV4-2 combines with J gene TRBJ2-7, with D perhaps TRBD2 (7 bases). This CDR3 contains 19 residues. Germline CDR1 and CDR2: LGHNA and YNFKEQ. V lost 4 bases, J lost 1 base, and 26 bases lay in between. The CDR3 protein is CASSLLSNRAGEGSYEQYF. CDR3 coding DNA: TGTGCCAGCAGCCTTCTTAGCAACAGAGCAGGGGAGGGGTCCTACGAGCAGTACTTC.

The CDR3 here is CASSIDPGQPQHF. Written as DNA, the CDR3 is TGTGCCAGTAGTATAGATCCGGGTCAGCCCCAGCATTTT. The chain recombines TRBV19 with TRBJ1-5, with D unclear. CDR1 and CDR2 from the germline V gene are LNHDA and SQIVND (reference sequence). The CDR3 loop spans 13 amino acids. Trimming shortened V by 0 bases and J by 6 bases, and 6 bases separated the two germline ends.

The chain links TRBV11-2 to TRBJ1-2, with a weak D call TRBD1 (5 bases). Looked up from germline, CDR1 is SGHAT and CDR2 is FQNNGV. This CDR3 region has 12 residues. V lost 4 bases, J lost 8 bases, and 11 bases lay in between. The CDR3 sequence is CASSSKPGGYTF. In DNA, the CDR3 is TGTGCCAGCAGCTCCAAACCAGGGGGCTACACCTTC.

The chain has TRBV21-1 and TRBJ1-4; TRBD1 is the table's D call and was not checked against the DNA. TRBV21-1 is a listed pseudogene. CDR3 length equals 17 residues. The CDR3 protein is CASSSPDTTGYKEKLFF. The CDR3, as DNA: TGTGCCAGCAGCAGCCCAGATACCACAGGGTATAAGGAAAAACTGTTTTTT.

V is TRBV9 and J is TRBJ2-1; 9 bases map to TRBD2. The trim removed 4 bases at V and 8 bases at J, leaving 10 bases unmatched. The V gene's germline CDR1 is SGDLS and CDR2 YYNGEE. The CDR3 length is 15 residues. The CDR3 nucleotides read TGTGCCAGCAGCCAAGGGACTAGCCCTCTCCATGAGCAGTTCTTC. Translated: CASSQGTSPLHEQFF. Using reference TRBV9 and TRBJ2-1 for the parts outside the CDR3, the full variable domain is DSGVTQTPKHLITATGQRVTLRCSPRSGDLSVYWYQQSLDQGLQFLIQYYNGEERAKGNILERFSAQQFPDLHSELNLSSLELGDSALYFCASSQGTSPLHEQFFGPGTRLTVL.

This sequence joins TRBV27 and TRBJ2-5, with TRBD1 matching over 7 bases. There are 17 residues in the CDR3. Germline CDR1 is MNHEY and CDR2 is SMNVEV (reference sequence). The V gene end was trimmed by 2 bases and the J gene end by 3 bases; junction bases not matched to a gene: 12. This CDR3 is CASSLGSAGTEEETQYF. CDR3 bases: TGTGCCAGCAGTTTAGGCTCAGCCGGGACAGAAGAAGAGACCCAGTACTTC.

V is TRBV5-1 and J is TRBJ2-1; TRBD1 agrees at 10 bases. CDR3 size: 16 residues. The J segment lost 8 bases and the V segment lost 0 bases, leaving 8 bases of the junction unmatched. CDR1 is SGHRS and CDR2 is YFSETQ in the germline V gene. The CDR3 region is CASSLGTGGDYDEQFF. CDR3 DNA: TGCGCCAGCAGCTTGGGGACAGGGGGGGATTACGATGAGCAGTTCTTC.

The V call is TRBV7-9, the J call TRBJ2-3, with no clear D. Germline CDR1 is SEHNR and CDR2 is FQNEAQ (reference sequence). V shed 1 base and J shed 2 bases, with 13 bases lying between them. This CDR3 contains 16 residues. CDR3: CASSLEASPPTDTQYF. Written as DNA, the CDR3 is TGTGCCAGCAGCTTAGAGGCTAGTCCCCCCACAGATACGCAGTATTTT.

The J gene is TRBJ1-2, the V gene TRBV18; no firm D call. The CDR3 consists of 16 residues. The germline V gene has CDR1 KGHSH and CDR2 LQKENI. The ends were cut back, 0 bases at V and 2 bases at J, with 13 bases in the middle. In DNA form, the CDR3 reads TGTGCCAGCTCACCACCGGGCCCAAATATAAACTATGGCTACACCTTC. Its translation: CASSPPGPNINYGYTF.

The chain carries TRBV14 and TRBJ1-6; maybe TRBD1 (6 bases). The CDR3 consists of 15 residues. Germline values: CDR1 SGHDN, CDR2 FVKESK. V lost 3 bases and J lost 11, with 17 bases in between. CDR3 sequence (DNA): TGTGCCAGCAGCCACGGGGACACTGGCCTAGCACCCCTCCACTTT. This encodes CASSHGDTGLAPLHF.

The chain uses TRBV27 and TRBJ2-3; possibly TRBD2 for D (6 bases). Germline-derived CDR1 and CDR2 are MNHEY and SMNVEV (reference sequence). CDR3 size: 14 residues. V was cut by 3 bases and J by 5 bases, with 12 bases left in between. The CDR3 loop reads CASSLSLAGDTQYF. DNA for the CDR3: TGTGCCAGCAGTTTGTCACTAGCCGGAGATACGCAGTATTTT.